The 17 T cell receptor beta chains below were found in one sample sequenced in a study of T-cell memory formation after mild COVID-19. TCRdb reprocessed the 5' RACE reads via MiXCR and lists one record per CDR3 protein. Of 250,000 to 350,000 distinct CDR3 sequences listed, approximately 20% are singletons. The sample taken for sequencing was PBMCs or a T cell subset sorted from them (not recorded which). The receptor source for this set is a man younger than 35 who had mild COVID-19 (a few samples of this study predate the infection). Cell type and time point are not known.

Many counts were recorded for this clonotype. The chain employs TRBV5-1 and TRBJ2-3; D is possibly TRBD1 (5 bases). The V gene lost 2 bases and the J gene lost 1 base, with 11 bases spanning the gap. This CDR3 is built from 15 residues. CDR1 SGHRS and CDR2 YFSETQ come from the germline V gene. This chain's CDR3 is CASSFATVRTDTQYF. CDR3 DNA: TGCGCCAGCAGCTTTGCGACAGTCCGCACAGATACGCAGTATTTT.

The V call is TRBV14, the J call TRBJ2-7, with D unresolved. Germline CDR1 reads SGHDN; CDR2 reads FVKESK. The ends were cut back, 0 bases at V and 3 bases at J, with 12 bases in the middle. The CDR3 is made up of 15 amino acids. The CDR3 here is CASSQDSVSYYEQYF. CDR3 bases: TGTGCCAGCAGCCAAGATTCGGTTTCCTACTACGAGCAGTACTTC.

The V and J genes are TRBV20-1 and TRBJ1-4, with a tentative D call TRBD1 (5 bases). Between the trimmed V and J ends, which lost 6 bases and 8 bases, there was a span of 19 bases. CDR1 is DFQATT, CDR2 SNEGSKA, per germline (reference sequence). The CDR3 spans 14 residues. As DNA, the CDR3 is TGCAGTGCCAGGGACCCCAATGGCTTAGAAAAACTGTTTTTT. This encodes CSARDPNGLEKLFF.

The CDR3 reads CATPASSGANVLTF. The CDR3 DNA is TGTGCCACCCCCGCGAGCTCTGGGGCCAACGTCCTGACTTTC. V and J are TRBV6-2 or TRBV6-3 and TRBJ2-6; no reliable D call. V gave up 10 bases and J gave up 0 bases, with 10 bases separating them. There are 14 residues in the CDR3. The germline gives CDR1 MNHEY, CDR2 SVGEGT.

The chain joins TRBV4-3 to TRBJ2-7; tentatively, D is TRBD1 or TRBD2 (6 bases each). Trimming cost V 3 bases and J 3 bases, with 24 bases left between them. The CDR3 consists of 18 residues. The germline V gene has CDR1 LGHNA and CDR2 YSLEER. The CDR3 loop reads CASSQRWEGGLGIYEQYF. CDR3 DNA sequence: TGCGCCAGCAGCCAGCGGTGGGAAGGGGGGTTAGGGATCTACGAGCAGTACTTC.

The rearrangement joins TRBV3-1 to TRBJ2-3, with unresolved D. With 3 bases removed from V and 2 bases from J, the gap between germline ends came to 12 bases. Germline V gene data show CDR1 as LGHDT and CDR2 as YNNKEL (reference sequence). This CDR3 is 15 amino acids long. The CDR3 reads CASSQFWQFTDTQYF. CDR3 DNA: TGTGCCAGCAGCCAGTTCTGGCAATTCACAGATACGCAGTATTTT.

CDR3 nucleotides: TGTGCCAGCAGCTTAGGACAGGGAATCACAGATACGCAGTATTTT. This translates into CASSLGQGITDTQYF. V and J are TRBV11-2 and TRBJ2-3, with 7 nucleotides matching TRBD1. CDR3 length: 15 amino acids. The trim removed 1 base at V and 2 bases at J, leaving 3 bases unmatched. The germline V gene encodes CDR1 SGHAT and CDR2 FQNNGV.

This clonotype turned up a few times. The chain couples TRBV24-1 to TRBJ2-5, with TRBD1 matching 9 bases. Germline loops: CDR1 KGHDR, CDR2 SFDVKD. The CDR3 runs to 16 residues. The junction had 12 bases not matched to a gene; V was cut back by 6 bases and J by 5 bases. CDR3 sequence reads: CATSPGQGKVGETQYF. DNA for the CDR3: TGTGCCACCAGTCCGGGACAGGGAAAGGTAGGGGAGACCCAGTACTTC.

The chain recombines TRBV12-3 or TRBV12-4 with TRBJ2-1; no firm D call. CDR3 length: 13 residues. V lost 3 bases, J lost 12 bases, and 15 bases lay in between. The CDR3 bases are TGTGCCAGCAGTTTCGGGTCCCCTATTGGGCAGTTCTTC. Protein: CASSFGSPIGQFF.

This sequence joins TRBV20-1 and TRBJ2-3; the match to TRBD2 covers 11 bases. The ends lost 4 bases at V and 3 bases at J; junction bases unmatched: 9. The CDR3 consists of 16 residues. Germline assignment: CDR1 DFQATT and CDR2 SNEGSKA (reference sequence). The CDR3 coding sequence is TGCAGTGCTACAACGTCTGCTAGCGGGGGGACAGATACGCAGTATTTT. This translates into CSATTSASGGTDTQYF.

The CDR3 nucleotides read TGTGCCAGCAGGCGAAGGGGGATGGAGACCCAGTACTTC. It specifies CASRRRGMETQYF. The genes are TRBV3-1 and TRBJ2-5, with D tentatively TRBD1 (6 bases). The germline V gene has CDR1 LGHDT and CDR2 YNNKEL (reference sequence). V shed 6 bases and J shed 5 bases, with 13 bases lying between them. CDR3 size: 13 residues.

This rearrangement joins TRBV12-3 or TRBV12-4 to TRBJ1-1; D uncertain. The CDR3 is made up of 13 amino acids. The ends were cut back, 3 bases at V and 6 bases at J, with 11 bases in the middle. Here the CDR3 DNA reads TGTGCCAGCAGTTTCTCGGGGAGATCTGAAGCTTTCTTT. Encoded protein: CASSFSGRSEAFF.

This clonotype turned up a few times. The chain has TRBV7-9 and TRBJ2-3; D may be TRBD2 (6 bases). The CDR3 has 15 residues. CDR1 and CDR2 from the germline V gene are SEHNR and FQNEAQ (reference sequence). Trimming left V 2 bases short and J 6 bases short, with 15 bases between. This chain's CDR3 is CASSLRARGADTQYF. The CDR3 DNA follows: TGTGCCAGCAGCTTAAGGGCACGCGGGGCGGATACGCAGTATTTT.

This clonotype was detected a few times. CDR3 sequence: CASSLGAGVPQETQYF. CDR3 DNA sequence: TGTGCCAGCAGCTTAGGGGCAGGAGTACCCCAAGAGACCCAGTACTTC. The rearrangement links TRBV7-8 to TRBJ2-5; no clear D gene. The germline gives CDR1 SGHVS, CDR2 FQNEAQ. Between the trimmed V and J ends, which lost 1 base and 1 base, there was a span of 13 bases. The CDR3 spans 16 residues.

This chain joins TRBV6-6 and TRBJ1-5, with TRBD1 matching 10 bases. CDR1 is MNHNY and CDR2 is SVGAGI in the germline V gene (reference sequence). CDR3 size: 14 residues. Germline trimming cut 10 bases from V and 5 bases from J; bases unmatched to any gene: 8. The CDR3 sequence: CAISGQGEYQPQHF. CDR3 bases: TGTGCCATCTCCGGACAGGGGGAGTATCAGCCCCAGCATTTT.

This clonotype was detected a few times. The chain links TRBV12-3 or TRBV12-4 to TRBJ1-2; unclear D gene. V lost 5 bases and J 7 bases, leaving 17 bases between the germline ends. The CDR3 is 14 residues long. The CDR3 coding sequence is TGTGCCAGCAGTCCCGACTTAGGATCGGCTGGCTACACCTTC. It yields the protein CASSPDLGSAGYTF.

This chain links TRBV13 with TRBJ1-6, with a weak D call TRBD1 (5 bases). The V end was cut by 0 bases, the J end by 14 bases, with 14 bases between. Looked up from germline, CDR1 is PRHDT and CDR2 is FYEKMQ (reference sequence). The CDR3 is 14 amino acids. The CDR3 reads CASSLGKGVVTLHF. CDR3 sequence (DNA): TGTGCCAGCAGCTTAGGCAAAGGGGTTGTCACCCTCCACTTT.